This T cell receptor beta chain appears in the sequencing data of a study of patients and donors after allogeneic stem cell transplantation. This CDR3 has 15 amino acids. Germline V gene data show CDR1 as SGHRS and CDR2 as YFSETQ. The V end was cut by 0 bases, the J end by 4 bases, with 10 bases between. One entry per CDR3 protein, called by TCRdb with MiXCR from the RT-PCR reads. The table shows approximately 200,000 distinct CDR3 sequences, with more than 35% occurring only once. The chain joins TRBV5-1 to TRBJ2-2; D might be TRBD1 (5 bases). Material for sequencing was blood, either unsorted or a sorted T cell fraction (not recorded which). This sequence originates from a human donor who was either an allogeneic HSCT recipient or a stem cell or donor lymphocyte infusion donor (not recorded which). It is not recorded whose cells these are; they may come from a transplant donor. The CDR3 protein is CASSLGQPLTGELFF. CDR3 DNA sequence: TGCGCCAGCAGCTTGGGACAGCCCCTCACCGGGGAGCTGTTTTTT.